Listed here are 3 T cell receptor beta chains from one sample, sequenced in a study of T cell responses to AZD1222 COVID-19 vaccine. Assay used: immunoSEQ multiplex PCR; TCRdb lists only in-frame clones, some missing. The sample has some 110,000 clones; 80% to 90% are singletons. The specimen comprised peripheral blood, sampled on day 0 of AZD1222 vaccination. These receptors all stem from an adult in good health.

CDR3 nucleotides: TGTGCCAGCTCCCTAAACCGGGACAAACCAAACACCGGGGAGCTGTTTTTT. This sequence encodes CASSLNRDKPNTGELFF. The chain employs TRBV18 and TRBJ2-2; D perhaps matches TRBD1 (6 bases). The ends were cut back, 6 bases at V and 2 bases at J, with 19 bases in the middle. The CDR3 is 17 amino acids. CDR1 and CDR2 (germline): KGHSH, LQKENI.

This chain uses TRBV28 with TRBJ2-5; 10 bases agree with TRBD2. Germline assignment: CDR1 MDHEN and CDR2 SYDVKM. The CDR3 is 15 residues long. V was clipped by 3 bases and J by 4 bases; unmatched bases: 5. The CDR3 reads CASSFERGGLETQYF. The CDR3 nucleotides read TGTGCCAGCAGTTTCGAGCGGGGGGGCCTAGAGACCCAGTACTTC.

This rearrangement joins TRBV6-2 or TRBV6-3 to TRBJ1-5; no definite D call. The CDR3 contains 14 residues. CDR1 and CDR2 (germline): MNHEY, SVGEGT. Between the trimmed V and J ends, which lost 2 bases and 0 bases, there was a span of 5 bases. CDR3 nucleotide sequence: TGTGCCAGCAGTTACGGGGTTAGCAATCAGCCCCAGCATTTT. As protein: CASSYGVSNQPQHF.